The entry below describes one T cell receptor beta chain. Its cognate antigen is unknown. These data originate in a study of shared clonotypes between healthy human individuals. Study summary: Aged between 18 and 49, the donors were a couple of women and a few men.

Clones were read by immunoSEQ multiplex PCR, and TCRdb kept only the in-frame ones, dropping some. The table includes some 1,400,000 clones, approximately 96% detected once. Study-level points and caveats: Clonotype sharing among donors, it was expected, would be affected by sequencing depth. In a handful of donors, around 5% of naive CD4 clonotypes appeared in common. The represented genetic and exposure-history diversity was limited by the small number of donors.

The CDR3 is made up of 18 amino acids. CDR1 is SGHRS, CDR2 YFSETQ, per germline. Trimming took off 3 bases at V and 0 bases at J, with 16 bases between the two ends. This sequence joins TRBV5-1 and TRBJ2-6; D remains unclear. The sequence was obtained from a man in his thirties or forties in good health. The sample taken for sequencing was naive CD4+ T cells sorted from blood. Subset of the sample: CD45RA+ positively selected. CDR3 sequence reads: CASSYGPQPLSGANVLTF. CDR3 DNA: TGCGCCAGCAGCTACGGGCCTCAACCTCTCTCTGGGGCCAACGTCCTGACTTTC. The complete variable domain, with remaining parts taken from reference TRBV5-1 and TRBJ2-6, reads KAGVTQTPRYLIKTRGQQVTLSCSPISGHRSVSWYQQTPGQGLQFLFEYFSETQRNKGNFPGRFSGRQFSNSRSEMNVSTLELGDSALYLCASSYGPQPLSGANVLTFGAGSRLTVL.